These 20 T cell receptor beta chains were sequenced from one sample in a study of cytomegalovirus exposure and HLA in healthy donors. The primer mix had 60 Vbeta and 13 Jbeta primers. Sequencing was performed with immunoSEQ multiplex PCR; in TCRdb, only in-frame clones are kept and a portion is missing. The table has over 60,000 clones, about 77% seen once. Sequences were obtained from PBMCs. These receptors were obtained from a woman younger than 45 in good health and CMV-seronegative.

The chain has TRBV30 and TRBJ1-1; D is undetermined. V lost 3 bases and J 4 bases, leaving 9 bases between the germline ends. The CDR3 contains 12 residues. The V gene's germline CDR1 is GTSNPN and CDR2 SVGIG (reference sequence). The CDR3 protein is CAWRPKSTEAFF. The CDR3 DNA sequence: TGTGCCTGGAGGCCGAAGAGCACTGAAGCTTTCTTT. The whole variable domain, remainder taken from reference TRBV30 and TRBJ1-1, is SQTIHQWPATLVQPVGSPLSLECTVEGTSNPNLYWYRQAAGRGLQLLFYSVGIGQISSEVPQNLSASRPQDRQFILSSKKLLLSDSGFYLCAWRPKSTEAFFGQGTRLTVV.

CDR3 region: CATSRDESSGRSGANVLTF. The CDR3 DNA sequence: TGTGCCACCAGCAGAGATGAGAGTAGCGGGCGCTCTGGGGCCAACGTCCTGACTTTC. The chain has TRBV15 and TRBJ2-6, with 7 bases aligning to TRBD2. V was pared by 0 bases and J by 0 bases, with 8 bases of the junction left unmatched. Germline lookup yields CDR1 LNHNV and CDR2 YYDKDF (reference sequence). The CDR3 loop spans 19 amino acids.

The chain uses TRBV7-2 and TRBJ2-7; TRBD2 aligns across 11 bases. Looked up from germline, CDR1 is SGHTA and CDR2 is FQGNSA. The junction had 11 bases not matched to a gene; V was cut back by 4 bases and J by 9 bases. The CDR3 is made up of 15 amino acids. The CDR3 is CASSSTSGSSLGQYF. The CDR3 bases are TGTGCCAGCAGCTCAACTAGCGGGAGTTCTTTGGGGCAGTACTTC.

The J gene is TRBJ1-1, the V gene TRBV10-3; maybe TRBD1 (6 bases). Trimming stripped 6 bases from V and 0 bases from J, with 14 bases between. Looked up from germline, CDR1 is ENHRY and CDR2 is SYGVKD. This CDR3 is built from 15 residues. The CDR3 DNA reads TGTGCCATCAGCCACCGGGACAATGTGAACACTGAAGCTTTCTTT. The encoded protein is CAISHRDNVNTEAFF.

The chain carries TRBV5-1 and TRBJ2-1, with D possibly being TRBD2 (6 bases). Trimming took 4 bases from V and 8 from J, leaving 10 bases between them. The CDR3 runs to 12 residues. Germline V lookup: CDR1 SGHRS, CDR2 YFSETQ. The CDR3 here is CASSEPGDEQFF. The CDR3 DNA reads TGCGCCAGCAGCGAACCGGGGGATGAGCAGTTCTTC.

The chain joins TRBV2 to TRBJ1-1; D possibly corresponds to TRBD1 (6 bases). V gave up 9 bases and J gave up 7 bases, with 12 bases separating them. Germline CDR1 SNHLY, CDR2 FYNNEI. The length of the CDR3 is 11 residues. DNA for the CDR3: TGTGCCAGTCGAGTACAGGGTGAAGCTTTCTTT. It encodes CASRVQGEAFF.

The chain's CDR3 is CASSPGGGPGDTQYF. The CDR3 DNA is TGTGCCAGCTCACCGGGGGGAGGGCCTGGAGATACGCAGTATTTT. The V gene is TRBV18, the J gene TRBJ2-3; 7 nucleotides match TRBD2. V shed 3 bases and J 5 bases; nucleotides not matched to a gene: 8. Germline V CDR1 and CDR2: KGHSH, LQKENI. The CDR3 runs 15 residues.

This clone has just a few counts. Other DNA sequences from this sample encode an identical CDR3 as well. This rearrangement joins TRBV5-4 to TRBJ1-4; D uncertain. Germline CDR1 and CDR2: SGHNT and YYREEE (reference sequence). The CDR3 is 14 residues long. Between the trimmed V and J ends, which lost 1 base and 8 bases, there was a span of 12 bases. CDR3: CASSLWEVGEKLFF. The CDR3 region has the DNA TGTGCCAGCAGCTTGTGGGAGGTGGGGGAAAAACTGTTTTTT. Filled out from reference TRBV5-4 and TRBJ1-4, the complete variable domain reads ETGVTQSPTHLIKTRGQQVTLRCSSQSGHNTVSWYQQALGQGPQFIFQYYREEENGRGNFPPRFSGLQFPNYSSELNVNALELDDSALYLCASSLWEVGEKLFFGSGTQLSVL.

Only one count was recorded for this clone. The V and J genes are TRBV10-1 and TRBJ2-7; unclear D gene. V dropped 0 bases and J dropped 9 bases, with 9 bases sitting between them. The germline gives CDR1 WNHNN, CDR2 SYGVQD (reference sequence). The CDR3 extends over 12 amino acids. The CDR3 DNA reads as TGCGCCAGCAGTGAGTCGAACTGCGGGCAGTACTTC. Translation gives CASSESNCGQYF.

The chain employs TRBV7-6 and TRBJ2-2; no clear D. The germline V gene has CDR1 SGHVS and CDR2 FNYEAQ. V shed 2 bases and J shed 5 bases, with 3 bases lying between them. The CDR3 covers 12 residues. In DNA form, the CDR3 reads TGTGCCAGCAGCTTACCAACCGGGGAGCTGTTTTTT. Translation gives CASSLPTGELFF.

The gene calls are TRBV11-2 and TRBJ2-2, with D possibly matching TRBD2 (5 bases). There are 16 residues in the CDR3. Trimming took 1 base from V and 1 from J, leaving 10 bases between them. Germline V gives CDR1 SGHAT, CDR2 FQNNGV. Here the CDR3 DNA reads TGTGCCAGCAGCTTAGTCATCGCGGGGAACACCGGGGAGCTGTTTTTT. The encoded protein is CASSLVIAGNTGELFF.

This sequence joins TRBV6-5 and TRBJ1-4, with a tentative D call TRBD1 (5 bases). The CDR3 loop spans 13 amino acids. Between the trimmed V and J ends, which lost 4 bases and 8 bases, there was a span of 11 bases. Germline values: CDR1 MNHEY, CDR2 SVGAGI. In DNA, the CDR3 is TGTGCCAGCAGTTTCACAGGTAGCGAAAAACTGTTTTTT. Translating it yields CASSFTGSEKLFF.

CDR3 amino acids: CASSVRASGTPYEQYF. CDR3 nucleotide sequence: TGTGCCAGCAGTGTAAGAGCTAGCGGGACCCCCTACGAGCAGTACTTC. J is TRBJ2-7 and V is TRBV6-1, with TRBD2 identical over 9 bases. Trimming at V came to 4 bases and at J to 2 bases, leaving 9 bases not matched to a gene. Germline values: CDR1 MNHNS, CDR2 SASEGT. CDR3 length equals 16 residues.

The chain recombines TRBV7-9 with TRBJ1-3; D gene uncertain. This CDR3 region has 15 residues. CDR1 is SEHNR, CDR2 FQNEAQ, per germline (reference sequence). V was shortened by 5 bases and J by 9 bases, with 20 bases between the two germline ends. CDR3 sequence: CASSPEVAFVGTIYF. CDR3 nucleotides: TGTGCCAGCAGCCCCGAGGTCGCTTTTGTTGGCACCATATATTTT.

The CDR3 sequence is CASSYGAPTDTQYF. The CDR3 nucleotides are TGTGCCAGCAGTTATGGGGCACCCACAGATACGCAGTATTTT. V gene TRBV6-5 combines with J gene TRBJ2-3, with D maybe TRBD1 (5 bases). The CDR3 has 14 residues. Germline lookup yields CDR1 MNHEY and CDR2 SVGAGI. V was shortened by 3 bases and J by 2 bases, with 9 bases between the two germline ends.

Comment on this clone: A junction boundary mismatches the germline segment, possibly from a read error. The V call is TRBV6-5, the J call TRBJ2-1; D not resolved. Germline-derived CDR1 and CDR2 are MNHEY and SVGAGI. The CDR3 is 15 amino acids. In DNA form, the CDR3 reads TGTGCCAGCAGCTATTCTCGGAGCTCCTACAATGAGCGGTTCTTC. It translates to CASSYSRSSYNERFF.

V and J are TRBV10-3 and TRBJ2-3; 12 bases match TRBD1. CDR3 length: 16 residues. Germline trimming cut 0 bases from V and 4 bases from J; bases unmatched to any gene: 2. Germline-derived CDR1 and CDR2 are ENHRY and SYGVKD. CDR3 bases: TGTGCCATCAGTGAGTCAGGGACAGGGGGCGCAGATACGCAGTATTTT. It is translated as CAISESGTGGADTQYF.

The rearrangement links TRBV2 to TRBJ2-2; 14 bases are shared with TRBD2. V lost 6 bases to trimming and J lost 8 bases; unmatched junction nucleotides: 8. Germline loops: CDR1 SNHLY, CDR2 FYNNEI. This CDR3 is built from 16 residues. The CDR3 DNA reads TGTGCCAGCAGAACCGGGACTAGCGGGAGTGGTGGGGAGCTGTTTTTT. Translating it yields CASRTGTSGSGGELFF. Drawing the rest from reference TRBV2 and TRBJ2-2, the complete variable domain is EPEVTQTPSHQVTQMGQEVILRCVPISNHLYFYWYRQILGQKVEFLVSFYNNEISEKSEIFDDQFSVERPDGSNFTLKIRSTKLEDSAMYFCASRTGTSGSGGELFFGEGSRLTVL.

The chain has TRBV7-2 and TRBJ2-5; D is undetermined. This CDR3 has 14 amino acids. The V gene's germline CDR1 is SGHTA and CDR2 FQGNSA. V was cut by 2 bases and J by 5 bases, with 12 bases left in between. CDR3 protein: CASSLPTVAETQYF. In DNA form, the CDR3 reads TGTGCCAGCAGCTTACCGACTGTCGCGGAGACCCAGTACTTC.

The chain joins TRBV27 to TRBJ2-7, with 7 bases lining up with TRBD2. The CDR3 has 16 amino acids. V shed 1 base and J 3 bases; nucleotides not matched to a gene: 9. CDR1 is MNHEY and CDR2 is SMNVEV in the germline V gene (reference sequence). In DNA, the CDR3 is TGTGCCAGCAGTTTATGGCGACCTTCGGGAGGCTACGAGCAGTACTTC. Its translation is CASSLWRPSGGYEQYF.